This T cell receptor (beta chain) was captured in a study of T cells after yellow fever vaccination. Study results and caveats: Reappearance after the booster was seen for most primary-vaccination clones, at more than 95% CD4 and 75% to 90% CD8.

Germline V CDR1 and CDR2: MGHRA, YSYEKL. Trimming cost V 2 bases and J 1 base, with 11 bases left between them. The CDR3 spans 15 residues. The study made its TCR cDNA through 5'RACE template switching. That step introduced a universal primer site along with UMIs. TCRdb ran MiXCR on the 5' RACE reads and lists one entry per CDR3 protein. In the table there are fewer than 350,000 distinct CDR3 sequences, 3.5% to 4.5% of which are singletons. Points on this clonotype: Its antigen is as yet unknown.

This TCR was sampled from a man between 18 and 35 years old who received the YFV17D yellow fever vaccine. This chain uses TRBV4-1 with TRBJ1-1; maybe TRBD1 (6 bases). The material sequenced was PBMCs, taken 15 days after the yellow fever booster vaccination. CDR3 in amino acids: CASSQQTGANTEAFF. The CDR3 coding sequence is TGCGCCAGCAGCCAACAGACGGGGGCGAACACTGAAGCTTTCTTT.